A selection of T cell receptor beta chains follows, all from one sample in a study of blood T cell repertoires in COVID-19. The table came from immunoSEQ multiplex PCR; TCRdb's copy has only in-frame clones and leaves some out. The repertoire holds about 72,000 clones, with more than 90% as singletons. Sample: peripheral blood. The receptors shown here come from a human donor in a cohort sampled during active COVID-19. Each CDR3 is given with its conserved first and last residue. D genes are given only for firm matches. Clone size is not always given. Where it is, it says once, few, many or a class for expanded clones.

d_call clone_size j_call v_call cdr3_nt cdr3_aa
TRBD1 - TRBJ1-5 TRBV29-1 TGCAGCGCTGGACAGGGGACGGAACAGCCCCAGCATTTT CSAGQGTEQPQHF
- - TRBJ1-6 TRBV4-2 TGTGCCAGCAGCCGACCGGACAGCTCGGGTTCACCCCTCCACTTT CASSRPDSSGSPLHF
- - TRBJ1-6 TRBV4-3 TGCGCCAGCAGCCAAGAGACGGGGTCCTCCTATAATTCACCCCTCCACTTT CASSQETGSSYNSPLHF
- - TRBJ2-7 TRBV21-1 TGTGCCAGCAGCGGGGGACAGGGGGCTTCCTACGAGCAGTACTTC CASSGGQGASYEQYF
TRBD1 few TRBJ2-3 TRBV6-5 TGTGCCAGCAACCCCGGGACAGGGGGGGCGGATACGCAGTATTTT CASNPGTGGADTQYF
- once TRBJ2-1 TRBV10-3 TGTGCCATCAGTGTAGTAGAACAGTTCAATGAGCAGTTCTTC CAISVVEQFNEQFF
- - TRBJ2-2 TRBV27 TGTGCCAGCAGTTTGAGCGGGAACACCGGGGAGCTGTTTTTT CASSLSGNTGELFF
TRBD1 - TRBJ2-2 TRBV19 TGTGCCAGTAGCCGCCGGGACAGGGGGTTTAAGGGGGACACCGGGGAGCTGTTTTTT CASSRRDRGFKGDTGELFF
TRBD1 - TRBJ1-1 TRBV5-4 TGTGCCAGCAGCGGGGGGCAGGGGGCAGGGATGAACACTGAAGCTTTCTTT CASSGGQGAGMNTEAFF
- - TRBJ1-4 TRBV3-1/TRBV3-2 TGTGCCAGCAGCCAGGGAGGGACTGCGAATGAAAAACTGTTTTTT CASSQGGTANEKLFF
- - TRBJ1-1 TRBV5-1 TGCGCCAGCAGACGCGGTGACAGTTTCACTGAAGCTTTCTTT CASRRGDSFTEAFF
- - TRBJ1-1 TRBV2 TGTGCCAGCACCGACAGGACCGCAATGAACACTGAAGCTTTCTTT CASTDRTAMNTEAFF
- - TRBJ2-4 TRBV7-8 TGTGCCAGCAGCTTAGGGGGAGCCAAGGAAAACATTCAGTACTTC CASSLGGAKENIQYF
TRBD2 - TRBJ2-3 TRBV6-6 TGTGCCAGCAGTTACTCGACTAGCGGGGATACGCAGTATTTT CASSYSTSGDTQYF
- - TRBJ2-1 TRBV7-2 TGTGCCAGCAGCTCTGGACGGGGCAATGAGCAGTTCTTC CASSSGRGNEQFF
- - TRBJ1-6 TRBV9 TGTGCCAGCAGCGCCGGACAGAGCTCCTATAATTCACCCCTCCACTTT CASSAGQSSYNSPLHF
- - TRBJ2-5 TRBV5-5 TGTGCCAGCAGTTTACAGGGCCAAGAGACCCAGTACTTC CASSLQGQETQYF
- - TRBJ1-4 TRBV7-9 TGTGCCAGCAGCCACCGAAGGGTTCAGGGGACTAATGAAAAACTGTTTTTT CASSHRRVQGTNEKLFF
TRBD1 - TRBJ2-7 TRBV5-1 TGCGCCAGCAGCTTGGCAGGGACAGGGGGTACCGAGCAGTACTTC CASSLAGTGGTEQYF
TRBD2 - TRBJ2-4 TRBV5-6 TGTGCCAGCAGTCTGGGACTAGCGGCGTTTGCTCGTAGCTTC CASSLGLAAFARSF
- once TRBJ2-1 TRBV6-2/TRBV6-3 TGTGCCAGCAGTTACCCCAGGAATGAGCAGTTCTTC CASSYPRNEQFF
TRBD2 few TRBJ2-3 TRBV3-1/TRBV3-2 TGTGCCAGCAGCCGGGCTAGCGGGAGATCCGGAGATACGCAGTATTTT CASSRASGRSGDTQYF
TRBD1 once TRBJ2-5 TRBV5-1 TGCGCCAGCAGCATGGGACAGGGTGAAGAGACCCAGTACTTC CASSMGQGEETQYF
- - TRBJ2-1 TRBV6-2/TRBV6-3 TGTGCCAGCAGTGTAACGAGCTCCTACAATGAGCAGTTCTTC CASSVTSSYNEQFF
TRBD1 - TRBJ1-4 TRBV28 TGTGCCAGCAGCACCGGACAGGGACCCAGTGGGGGACTGTTTTTT CASSTGQGPSGGLFF
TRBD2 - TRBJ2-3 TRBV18 TGTGCCAGCTCATCACTAGCGGGAGGGAGTACAGATACGCAGTATTTT CASSSLAGGSTDTQYF
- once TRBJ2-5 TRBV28 TGTGCCAGCAGTTACCCGGCGGAGTACCAAGAGACCCAGTACTTC CASSYPAEYQETQYF
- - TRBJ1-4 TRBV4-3 TGCGCCAGCAGCCATGAGCTCCGTTGGTGGGGCAAAACTGAAAAACTGTTTTTT CASSHELRWWGKTEKLFF
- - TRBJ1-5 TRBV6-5 TGTGCCAGCACGACTGGGGCCAGTCTGTCCCAGCCCCAGCATTTT CASTTGASLSQPQHF
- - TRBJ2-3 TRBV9 TGTGCCAGCAGCGCCCCCCAGCGCGGGACTAGCACAGATACGCAGTATTTT CASSAPQRGTSTDTQYF
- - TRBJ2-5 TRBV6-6 TGTGCCAGCAGAGCGGACGGAGAGACCCAGTACTTC CASRADGETQYF
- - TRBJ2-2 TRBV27 TGTGCCAGCGGTCTGCTCAGCGGCGCGAACACCGGGGAGCTGTTTTTT CASGLLSGANTGELFF
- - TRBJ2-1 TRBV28 TGTGCCAGCAGACTGGGGGGGCCGCGCAATGAGCAGTTCTTC CASRLGGPRNEQFF
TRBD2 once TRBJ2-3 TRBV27 TGTGCCAGCAGTCACCTAGCGGGAGATGGAACAGATACGCAGTATTTT CASSHLAGDGTDTQYF
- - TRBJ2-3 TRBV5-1 TGCGCCAGCAGCTCCGGGACTAGCACAGATACGCAGTATTTT CASSSGTSTDTQYF
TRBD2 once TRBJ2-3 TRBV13 TGTGCCAGCACCTCTCGACTAGCCCTCACAGATACGCAGTATTTT CASTSRLALTDTQYF
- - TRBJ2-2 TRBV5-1 TGCGCCAGCAGGGGCTCTAGCAGTAACACCGGGGAGCTGTTTTTT CASRGSSSNTGELFF